Given below is one T cell receptor (beta chain) in context. Generated by immunoSEQ multiplex PCR, the TCRdb table keeps only in-frame clones and is missing some. The sample holds about 400,000 clones, under 90% seen once. The record originates from a study of Ad26.COV2.S vaccination and SARS-CoV-2 variants. Treatment reported: roughly 18 received Ad26.COV2.S at low or high dose, single or two shots; a few received placebo; per-sample allocation not given. Collection of samples fell on day 63 after the first vaccine or placebo injection. V gave up 0 bases and J gave up 4 bases, with 12 bases separating them. This CDR3 is 15 amino acids long. Germline-derived CDR1 and CDR2 are KGHSH and LQKENI.

This TCR came from a person between 18 and 59 years old who received the Ad26.COV2.S COVID-19 vaccine or a placebo. The V call is TRBV18, the J call TRBJ1-2; TRBD1 is a possible D gene (5 bases). Sequencing was performed on peripheral blood, taken in a trial of Ad26.COV2.S vaccine versus placebo. DNA for the CDR3: TGTGCCAGCTCACCACCGGCAGGGTTGGTCTATGGCTACACCTTC. Its protein product is CASSPPAGLVYGYTF.